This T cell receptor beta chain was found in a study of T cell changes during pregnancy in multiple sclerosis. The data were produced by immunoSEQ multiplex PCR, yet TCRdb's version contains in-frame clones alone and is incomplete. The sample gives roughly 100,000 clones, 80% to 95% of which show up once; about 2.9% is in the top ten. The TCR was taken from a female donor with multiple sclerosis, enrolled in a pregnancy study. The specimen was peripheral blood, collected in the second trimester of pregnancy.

CDR3 DNA sequence: TGCAGCGTTACCACTAGCGGGAGTTTTAACGAGCAGTACTTC. It encodes CSVTTSGSFNEQYF. V gene TRBV29-1 combines with J gene TRBJ2-7; 11 nucleotides match TRBD2. Germline V gene data show CDR1 as SQVTM and CDR2 as ANQGSEA. The J segment lost 5 bases and the V segment lost 5 bases, leaving 8 bases of the junction unmatched. The CDR3 has 14 residues.